Listed here is a single T cell receptor (beta chain). This CDR3 is also generated by other DNA sequences in the sample. This specimen belongs to a study of blood T cell repertoires in COVID-19. Study summary: COVID-19 samples, acute and convalescent, were from the United States, Italy and Spain. The analysed material was cDNA or gDNA that came from T cells, B-cell-depleted T cells, or PBMCs.

The CDR3 length is 14 residues. The ends lost 1 base at V and 5 bases at J; junction bases unmatched: 4. Germline V gene lookup returns CDR1 SEHNR and CDR2 FQNEAQ (reference sequence). Original processing methods: How many nucleated cells were present was estimated from reference gene primer amplification. The method was immunoSEQ multiplex PCR; TCRdb's version includes in-frame clones alone and lacks a portion of them. From that table come the V and J calls and clone size; the DNA was used to work out D and trimming. The sample has 200,000 to 250,000 clones, more than 65% seen once; the top ten hold 3% to 4%.

The chain uses TRBV7-9 and TRBJ2-5; 7 bases are a match to TRBD1. Sequenced sample: peripheral blood. This TCR was recovered from an elderly woman with acute or convalescent COVID-19. The CDR3 DNA sequence: TGTGCCAGCAGCTTAGTGGCAGGGGGTGAGACCCAGTACTTC. Translated, it gives CASSLVAGGETQYF.